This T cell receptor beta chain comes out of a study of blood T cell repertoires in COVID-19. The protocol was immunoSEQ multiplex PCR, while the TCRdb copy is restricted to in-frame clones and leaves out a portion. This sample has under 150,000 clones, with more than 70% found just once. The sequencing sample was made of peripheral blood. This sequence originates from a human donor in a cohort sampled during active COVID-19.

The CDR3 loop reads CASSQDRAQGAGEKLFF. As DNA, the CDR3 is TGCGCCAGCAGCCAAGATCGAGCACAGGGGGCGGGTGAAAAACTGTTTTTT. The rearrangement uses TRBV4-1 and TRBJ1-4, with 9 bases that match TRBD1. This CDR3 has 17 residues. V lost 0 bases, J lost 7 bases, and 9 bases stayed unmatched. Germline CDR1 and CDR2: MGHRA and YSYEKL.